The 25 T cell receptor beta chains below come from one sample, sequenced in a study of T cell responses to AZD1222 COVID-19 vaccine. Method: immunoSEQ multiplex PCR; TCRdb's copy keeps in-frame clones and lacks some. This table has more than 50,000 clones, roughly 86% appearing once. Source: peripheral blood, taken 28 days after the second AZD1222 dose. These receptors came from an adult who received the AZD1222 COVID-19 vaccine.

The CDR3: CASSPTGKSSPLHF. The DNA of the CDR3 is TGTGCCAGCTCACCGACAGGGAAGAGCTCACCCCTCCACTTT. The rearrangement uses TRBV18 and TRBJ1-6; 7 nucleotides match TRBD1. The CDR3 has 14 amino acids. From germline, CDR1 is KGHSH and CDR2 LQKENI. The junction had 6 bases not matched to a gene; V was cut back by 3 bases and J by 10 bases.

The chain couples TRBV19 to TRBJ2-5; D might be TRBD2 (6 bases). The germline V gene encodes CDR1 LNHDA and CDR2 SQIVND (reference sequence). The CDR3 sequence is 13 residues long. Between the trimmed V and J ends, which lost 5 bases and 2 bases, there was a span of 9 bases. CDR3 residues: CASSPGTQETQYF. The DNA for the CDR3 is TGTGCCAGTAGTCCCGGGACTCAAGAGACCCAGTACTTC.

V is TRBV5-1 and J is TRBJ2-7; 8 nucleotides agree with TRBD1. The CDR3 is 14 amino acids. V was clipped by 4 bases and J by 7 bases; unmatched bases: 10. Germline loops: CDR1 SGHRS, CDR2 YFSETQ. CDR3 protein: CASSPTGADREQYF. In DNA, the CDR3 is TGCGCCAGCAGCCCGACAGGGGCGGACAGGGAGCAGTACTTC.

The CDR3 DNA reads as TGTGCCAGCAGCTCCCCCCCCCGCCGCGGGGCCGGTGAGCAGTTCTTC. Translation gives CASSSPPRRGAGEQFF. The chain couples TRBV7-3 to TRBJ2-1; perhaps TRBD2 as D (6 bases). This CDR3 has 16 amino acids. The V gene lost 4 bases and the J gene lost 9 bases, with 22 bases spanning the gap. Germline CDR1 and CDR2: SGHTA and FQGTGA.

The genes are TRBV15 and TRBJ2-2; 9 bases match TRBD1. Germline V gene sequence: CDR1 LNHNV, CDR2 YYDKDF (reference sequence). Germline trimming cut 1 base from V and 6 bases from J; bases unmatched to any gene: 6. The CDR3 sequence is 16 residues long. The CDR3 region has the DNA TGTGCCACCAGCAGAGGGGACAGGGATGGTTCCGGGGAGCTGTTTTTT. Translation gives CATSRGDRDGSGELFF. The variable domain in full, with the rest retrieved from reference TRBV15 and TRBJ2-2, is DAMVIQNPRYQVTQFGKPVTLSCSQTLNHNVMYWYQQKSSQAPKLLFHYYDKDFNNEADTPDNFQSRRPNTSFCFLDIRSPGLGDTAMYLCATSRGDRDGSGELFFGEGSRLTVL.

This chain uses TRBV5-1 with TRBJ1-6; D perhaps matches TRBD1 (6 bases). Germline lookup yields CDR1 SGHRS and CDR2 YFSETQ. CDR3 length equals 13 residues. V gave up 4 bases and J gave up 7 bases, with 9 bases separating them. The DNA of the CDR3 is TGCGCCAGCAGCCGGCAGGGGAATTCACCCCTCCACTTT. It encodes CASSRQGNSPLHF. Complete variable domain (other parts from reference TRBV5-1 and TRBJ1-6): KAGVTQTPRYLIKTRGQQVTLSCSPISGHRSVSWYQQTPGQGLQFLFEYFSETQRNKGNFPGRFSGRQFSNSRSEMNVSTLELGDSALYLCASSRQGNSPLHFGNGTRLTVT.

A word on this clone: Other DNA sequences in the sample encode the same CDR3. The CDR3 bases are TGTGCCAGTAGTTTACAGGGTCGTAATCAGCCCCAGCATTTT. Its protein product is CASSLQGRNQPQHF. The gene calls are TRBV19 and TRBJ1-5; a possible D gene is TRBD1 (6 bases). The CDR3 consists of 14 residues. CDR1 and CDR2 (germline): LNHDA, SQIVND (reference sequence). Deletions cut 5 bases from V and 4 bases from J, with 12 bases between.

The chain joins TRBV6-1 to TRBJ2-7; tentative D call: TRBD2 (5 bases). The germline V gene has CDR1 MNHNS and CDR2 SASEGT. V lost 6 bases, J lost 3 bases, and 15 bases lay in between. The CDR3 runs 14 residues. CDR3 coding DNA: TGTGCCAGCAGGTCTTCAGCGGTCGGCTACGAGCAGTACTTC. Its translation: CASRSSAVGYEQYF.

The rearrangement uses TRBV24-1 and TRBJ1-5; perhaps TRBD1 as D (6 bases). V was cut by 3 bases and J by 5 bases, with 13 bases left in between. The germline CDR1 and CDR2 sequences are KGHDR and SFDVKD. The CDR3 runs 15 residues. Written as DNA, the CDR3 is TGTGCCACCAGTGATCCCGGCAGACAGGATCAGCCCCAGCATTTT. This sequence encodes CATSDPGRQDQPQHF.

This sequence joins TRBV28 and TRBJ2-7, with D unclear. The CDR3 has 15 amino acids. The germline V gene has CDR1 MDHEN and CDR2 SYDVKM. The germline V and J ends were trimmed by 6 bases and 0 bases, with 15 bases remaining between them. CDR3 in DNA: TGTGCCAGCAGAACCCGGGCCCCCGGCTCCTACGAGCAGTACTTC. It codes for CASRTRAPGSYEQYF.

The chain is built from TRBV14 and TRBJ2-1; TRBD1 might be the D (5 bases). The V gene lost 4 bases and the J gene lost 4 bases, with 14 bases spanning the gap. The CDR3 sequence is 15 residues long. Germline CDR1 reads SGHDN; CDR2 reads FVKESK. CDR3 residues: CASSPKDTQYNEQFF. DNA for the CDR3: TGTGCCAGCAGCCCCAAGGACACTCAGTACAATGAGCAGTTCTTC. Full variable domain (outside the CDR3, taken from reference TRBV14 and TRBJ2-1): EAGVTQFPSHSVIEKGQTVTLRCDPISGHDNLYWYRRVMGKEIKFLLHFVKESKQDESGMPNNRFLAERTGGTYSTLKVQPAELEDSGVYFCASSPKDTQYNEQFFGPGTRLTVL.

The chain uses TRBV19 and TRBJ2-3, with D possibly TRBD1 on 5 matching bases. The CDR3 runs to 12 residues. Per germline, CDR1 LNHDA and CDR2 SQIVND (reference sequence). Trimming took off 2 bases at V and 8 bases at J, with 8 bases between the two ends. The CDR3 region has the DNA TGTGCCAGTAGTATATGGCAGGGTACGCAGTATTTT. The encoded protein is CASSIWQGTQYF.

The genes are TRBV19 and TRBJ2-3; 10 positions agree with TRBD2. After removal of 4 bases from V and 6 bases from J, the junction contained 7 bases not matched to a gene. CDR3 size: 15 residues. Germline loops: CDR1 LNHDA, CDR2 SQIVND (reference sequence). The CDR3 protein is CASSTIAGGTDTQYF. The CDR3 DNA reads TGTGCCAGTAGTACCATAGCGGGAGGTACCGATACGCAGTATTTT.

The chain couples TRBV7-8 to TRBJ2-3, with D uncertain. V was shortened by 1 base and J by 0 bases, with 2 bases between the two germline ends. Germline V gene sequence: CDR1 SGHVS, CDR2 FQNEAQ. The CDR3 has 13 residues. The CDR3, as DNA: TGTGCCAGCAGCTTAGACAGCACAGATACGCAGTATTTT. It translates to CASSLDSTDTQYF.

The chain links TRBV3-1 (or the pseudogene TRBV3-2) to TRBJ2-1; D ambiguous. Germline V gene data show CDR1 as LGHDT and CDR2 as YNNKEL (reference sequence). The CDR3 has 13 residues. V was clipped by 3 bases and J by 10 bases, with 13 bases between them. The CDR3 DNA follows: TGTGCCAGCAGCCAGATTGCGCCTTCCGAGCAGTTCTTC. Translation: CASSQIAPSEQFF.

V gene TRBV11-2 combines with J gene TRBJ2-7; tentative D call: TRBD2 (6 bases). V dropped 1 base and J dropped 2 bases, with 6 bases sitting between them. CDR3 length equals 13 residues. Germline values: CDR1 SGHAT, CDR2 FQNNGV. The CDR3 nucleotides read TGTGCCAGCAGCTTAGGACTAGCCTACGAGCAGTACTTC. It translates to CASSLGLAYEQYF.

J is TRBJ1-1 and V is TRBV29-1; D is possibly TRBD1 (6 bases). This CDR3 contains 14 residues. The V and J ends lost 6 bases and 5 bases respectively, with 19 bases between them. Germline V gene sequence: CDR1 SQVTM, CDR2 ANQGSEA. The CDR3 bases are TGCAGCGTCGGTAAAGGGGGGCTGGCGACTGAAGCTTTCTTT. Protein sequence: CSVGKGGLATEAFF.

The gene calls are TRBV11-2 and TRBJ2-3, with TRBD2 identical over 8 bases. Germline loops: CDR1 SGHAT, CDR2 FQNNGV. The CDR3 extends over 16 amino acids. With 1 base clipped from V and 3 bases from J, the junction kept 6 bases outside the gene matches. CDR3 DNA sequence: TGTGCCAGCAGCTTAGTTCCGGGACTAGGGACAGATACGCAGTATTTT. It translates to CASSLVPGLGTDTQYF.

This chain joins TRBV28 and TRBJ1-1, with D unresolved. CDR1 and CDR2 from the germline V gene are MDHEN and SYDVKM. Trimming shortened V by 5 bases and J by 3 bases, and 7 bases separated the two germline ends. The CDR3 runs to 12 residues. Here the CDR3 DNA reads TGTGCCAGCAGTGGGAGAGACACTGAAGCTTTCTTT. This encodes CASSGRDTEAFF.

The chain employs TRBV18 and TRBJ2-5, with no clear D. This CDR3 contains 15 residues. Germline CDR1 is KGHSH and CDR2 is LQKENI. Trimming stripped 1 base from V and 0 bases from J, with 9 bases between. The CDR3 here is CASSPRAGDQETQYF. CDR3 sequence (DNA): TGTGCCAGCTCACCACGGGCAGGAGACCAAGAGACCCAGTACTTC. The complete variable domain, with remaining parts taken from reference TRBV18 and TRBJ2-5, reads NAGVMQNPRHLVRRRGQEARLRCSPMKGHSHVYWYRQLPEEGLKFMVYLQKENIIDESGMPKERFSAEFPKEGPSILRIQQVVRGDSAAYFCASSPRAGDQETQYFGPGTRLLVL.

The J gene is TRBJ1-2, the V gene TRBV2; unclear D gene. V lost 8 bases and J 4 bases, leaving 14 bases between the germline ends. Germline CDR1 and CDR2: SNHLY and FYNNEI. This CDR3 is 13 amino acids long. The CDR3 region is CASVDRIVYGYTF. CDR3 in DNA: TGTGCCAGCGTGGATAGGATCGTCTATGGCTACACCTTC.

The chain combines TRBV5-8 with TRBJ1-5, with D possibly TRBD1 on 5 matching bases. V lost 1 base to trimming and J lost 6 bases, with 17 bases between them. From germline, CDR1 is SGHTS and CDR2 YDEGEE. The CDR3 loop spans 16 amino acids. CDR3 sequence reads: CASSLSSGARSQPQHF. DNA for the CDR3: TGTGCCAGCAGCTTGAGTTCCGGGGCACGCAGTCAGCCCCAGCATTTT.

On this clone itself: Other DNA sequences in the sample encode the same CDR3. V usage is TRBV28 and J usage is TRBJ1-5; no reliable D call. The CDR3 runs to 13 residues. CDR1 MDHEN and CDR2 SYDVKM come from the germline V gene. Trimming removed 2 bases at V and 1 base at J, with 3 bases between. CDR3 DNA sequence: TGTGCCAGCAGTTTAGACAGCAATCAGCCCCAGCATTTT. Translated, it gives CASSLDSNQPQHF.

The count of this clone is one. The genes are TRBV28 and TRBJ1-1; 8 bases match TRBD1. After removal of 6 bases from V and 4 bases from J, the junction contained 10 bases not matched to a gene. The CDR3 extends over 15 amino acids. Germline V gives CDR1 MDHEN, CDR2 SYDVKM. The CDR3 nucleotides are TGTGCCAGCAGCTCCCCAGGGGGCGAGGGCACTGAAGCTTTCTTT. Its protein product is CASSSPGGEGTEAFF.

The chain recombines TRBV28 with TRBJ2-1, with 12 nucleotides matching TRBD1. The junction had 4 bases not matched to a gene; V was cut back by 7 bases and J by 6 bases. The CDR3 totals 14 residues. CDR1 and CDR2 (germline): MDHEN, SYDVKM. The CDR3 loop reads CASKGQGAINEQFF. As DNA, the CDR3 is TGTGCCAGCAAGGGACAGGGGGCGATCAATGAGCAGTTCTTC.